This T cell receptor beta chain was found in a study of T cell changes during pregnancy in multiple sclerosis (dated by TCRdb to between 2017 and 2020). Context from the whole study: The study looked at changes in the T cell repertoire across pregnancy in women with multiple sclerosis.

The method was the immunoSEQ multiplex PCR assay. TCRdb mirrors the immuneACCESS table, restricted to in-frame sequences. Some clones are absent from its copies; in checked studies, under half trace to an unresolved V gene, and the reason for the others is unknown. The sample table holds 55,000 to 80,000 clones, of which roughly 90% were seen once. The ten largest clonotypes hold more than 8% of the sample. Comment on this clone: Its cognate antigen has yet to be identified. No much larger clone is present one base from it, and per-base qualities are unavailable.

This sequence originates from a female donor in good health, enrolled as a control in a pregnancy study. The sequenced sample was peripheral blood, obtained after pregnancy.

DNA sequence: TGTGCCAGCAGCCCAACTAGCGGGGGGATCACAGATACGCAGTATTTT. Its translation is CASSPTSGGITDTQYF. The sequence links TRBV6-4 to TRBJ2-3; 12 of the junction bases match TRBD2. The germline V gene provides CDR1 MRHNA and CDR2 SNTAGT. Taken from cysteine to phenylalanine, the CDR3 has 16 residues. The read is trimmed to its CDR3 DNA, 48 bases read in frame from base 1. From V the trimming removes 6 bases and from J it removes 2 bases, while the gene matches leave 6 bases of the junction unaccounted for.